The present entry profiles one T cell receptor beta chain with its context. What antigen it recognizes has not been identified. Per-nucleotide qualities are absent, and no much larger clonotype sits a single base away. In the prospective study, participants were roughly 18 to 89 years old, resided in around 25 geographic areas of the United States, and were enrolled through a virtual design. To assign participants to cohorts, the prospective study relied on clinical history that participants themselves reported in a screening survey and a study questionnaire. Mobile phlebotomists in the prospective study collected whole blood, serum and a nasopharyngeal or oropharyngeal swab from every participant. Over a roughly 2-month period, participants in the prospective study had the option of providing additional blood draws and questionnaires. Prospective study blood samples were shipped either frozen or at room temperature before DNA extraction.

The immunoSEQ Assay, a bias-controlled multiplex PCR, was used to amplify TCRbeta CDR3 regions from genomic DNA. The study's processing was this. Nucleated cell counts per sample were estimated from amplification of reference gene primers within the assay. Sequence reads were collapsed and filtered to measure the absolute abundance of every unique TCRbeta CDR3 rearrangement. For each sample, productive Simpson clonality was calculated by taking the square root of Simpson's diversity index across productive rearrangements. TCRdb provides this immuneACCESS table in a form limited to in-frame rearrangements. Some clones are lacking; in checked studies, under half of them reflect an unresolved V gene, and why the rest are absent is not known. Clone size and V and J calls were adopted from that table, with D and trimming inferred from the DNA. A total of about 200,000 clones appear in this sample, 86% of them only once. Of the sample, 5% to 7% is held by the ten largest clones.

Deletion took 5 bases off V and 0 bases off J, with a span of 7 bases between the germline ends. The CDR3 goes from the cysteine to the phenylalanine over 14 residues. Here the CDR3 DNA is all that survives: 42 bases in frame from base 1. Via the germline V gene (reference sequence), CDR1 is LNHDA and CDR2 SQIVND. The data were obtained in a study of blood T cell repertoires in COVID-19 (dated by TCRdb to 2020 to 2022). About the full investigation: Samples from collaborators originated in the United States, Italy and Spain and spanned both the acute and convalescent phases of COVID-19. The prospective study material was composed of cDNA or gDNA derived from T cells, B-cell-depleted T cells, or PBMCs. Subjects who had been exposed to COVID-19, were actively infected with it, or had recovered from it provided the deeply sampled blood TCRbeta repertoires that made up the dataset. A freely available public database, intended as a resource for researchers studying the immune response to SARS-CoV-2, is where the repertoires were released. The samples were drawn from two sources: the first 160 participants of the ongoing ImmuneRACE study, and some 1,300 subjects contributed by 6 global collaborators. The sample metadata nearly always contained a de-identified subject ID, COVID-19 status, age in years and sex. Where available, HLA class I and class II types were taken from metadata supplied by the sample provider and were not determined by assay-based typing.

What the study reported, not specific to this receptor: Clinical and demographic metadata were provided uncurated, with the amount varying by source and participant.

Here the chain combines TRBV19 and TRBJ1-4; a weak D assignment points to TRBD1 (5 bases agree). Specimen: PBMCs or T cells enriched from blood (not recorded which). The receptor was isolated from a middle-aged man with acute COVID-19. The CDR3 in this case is CASSGGSTNEKLFF. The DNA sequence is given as TGTGCCAGTAGTGGGGGGTCAACTAATGAAAAACTGTTTTTT.